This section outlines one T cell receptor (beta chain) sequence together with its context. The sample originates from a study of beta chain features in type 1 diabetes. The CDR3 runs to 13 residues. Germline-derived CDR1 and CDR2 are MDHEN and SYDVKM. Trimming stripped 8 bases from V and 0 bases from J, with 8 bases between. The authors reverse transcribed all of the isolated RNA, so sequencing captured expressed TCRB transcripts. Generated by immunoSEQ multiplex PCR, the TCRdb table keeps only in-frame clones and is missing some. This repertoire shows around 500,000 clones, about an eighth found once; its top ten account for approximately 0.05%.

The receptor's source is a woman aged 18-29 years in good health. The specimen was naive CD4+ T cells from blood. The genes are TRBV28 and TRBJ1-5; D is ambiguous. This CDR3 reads CASHDNSNQPQHF. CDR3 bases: TGTGCCAGCCACGACAATAGCAATCAGCCCCAGCATTTT.